This T cell receptor (beta chain) was captured in a study of breast tumors, draining lymph nodes, adjacent tissues. Whole-study results and caveats: That most tumor T cells come from lymph nodes remained unproven.

V shed 1 base, J shed 13 bases, and the junction held 3 bases outside the gene matches. Per the germline V gene, CDR1 is DFQATT and CDR2 is SNEGSKA (reference sequence). The CDR3 is 11 residues long. Breast cancer patients provided tissue from their axillary draining lymph nodes. One entry per CDR3 protein, called by TCRdb with MiXCR from the multiplex PCR reads. The repertoire holds 200,000 to 250,000 distinct CDR3 sequences, with approximately 29% as singletons. This clonotype was counted only a few times. Its antigen is not identified. The material sequenced was axillary lymph node tissue. The rearrangement joins TRBV20-1 to TRBJ2-1; the match to TRBD2 covers 8 bases. This receptor was obtained from a female donor with breast cancer. Some clones in this sample may be carry-over from other donors' samples. The DNA of the CDR3 is TGCAGTGCTAGAGTCGGGGGGGCCCAGTTCTTC. It is translated as CSARVGGAQFF.